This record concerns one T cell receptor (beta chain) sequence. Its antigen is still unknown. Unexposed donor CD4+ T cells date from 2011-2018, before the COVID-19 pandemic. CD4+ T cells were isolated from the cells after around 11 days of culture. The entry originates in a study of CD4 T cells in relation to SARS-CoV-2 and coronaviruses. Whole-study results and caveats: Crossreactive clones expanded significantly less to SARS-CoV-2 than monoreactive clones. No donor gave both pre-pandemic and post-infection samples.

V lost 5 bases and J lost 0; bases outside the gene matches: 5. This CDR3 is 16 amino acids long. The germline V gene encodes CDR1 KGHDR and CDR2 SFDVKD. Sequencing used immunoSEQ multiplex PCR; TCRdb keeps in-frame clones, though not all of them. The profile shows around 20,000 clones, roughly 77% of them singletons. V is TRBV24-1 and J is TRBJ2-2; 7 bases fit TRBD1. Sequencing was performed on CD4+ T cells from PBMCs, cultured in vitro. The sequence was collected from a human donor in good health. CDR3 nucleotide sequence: TGTGCCACCAGTGCTACCGGGACAGCGAACACCGGGGAGCTGTTTTTT. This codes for CATSATGTANTGELFF.